A single sample is the source of the 21 T cell receptor beta chains below, sequenced in a study of blood T cell repertoires in COVID-19. Sequencing was performed with immunoSEQ multiplex PCR; in TCRdb, only in-frame clones are kept and a portion is missing. The sample lists approximately 190,000 clones, around 84% occurring once. The sample comprised peripheral blood. Receptors were obtained from a man aged 25 to 45 with active or convalescent COVID-19.

The chain couples TRBV5-1 to TRBJ1-3, with 9 nucleotides matching TRBD1. V trimming: 4 bases; J trimming: 4 bases; junction bases outside the gene matches: 3. Germline values: CDR1 SGHRS, CDR2 YFSETQ. This CDR3 has 14 residues. The CDR3 is CASSVGTGGNTIYF. CDR3 sequence (DNA): TGCGCCAGCAGCGTGGGGACAGGGGGAAACACCATATATTTT.

V usage is TRBV29-1 and J usage is TRBJ1-5, with unresolved D. CDR1 and CDR2 from the germline V gene are SQVTM and ANQGSEA. The CDR3 has 13 residues. V was clipped by 0 bases and J by 10 bases, with 13 bases between them. The CDR3 reads CSVEEGKGGPQHF. In DNA form, the CDR3 reads TGCAGCGTTGAAGAAGGGAAGGGAGGTCCCCAGCATTTT.

The chain has TRBV6-4 and TRBJ1-5, with D unresolved. Germline-derived CDR1 and CDR2 are MRHNA and SNTAGT. The length of the CDR3 is 16 residues. V lost 0 bases, J lost 2 bases, and 11 bases lay in between. CDR3 loop: CASSDSKEQGNQPQHF. CDR3 nucleotides: TGTGCCAGCAGTGACTCGAAGGAGCAAGGCAATCAGCCCCAGCATTTT.

J is TRBJ1-5 and V is TRBV18, with TRBD1 identical over 9 bases. This CDR3 comprises 18 residues. Germline V gene data show CDR1 as KGHSH and CDR2 as LQKENI. Trimming at V came to 1 base and at J to 0 bases, leaving 7 bases not matched to a gene. Here the CDR3 reads CASSPRDRDSNSNQPQHF. The CDR3 DNA is TGTGCCAGCTCACCACGGGACAGGGACAGCAATAGCAATCAGCCCCAGCATTTT.

This chain connects TRBV9 to TRBJ1-1; possible D gene TRBD1, 6 bases. The CDR3 runs 14 residues. Looked up from germline, CDR1 is SGDLS and CDR2 is YYNGEE. The V end lost 2 bases, the J end lost 2 bases, and 10 bases lay between the germline ends. The CDR3, as DNA: TGTGCCAGCAGCGTGGACAGCCTTAACACTGAAGCTTTCTTT. Translation gives CASSVDSLNTEAFF. Full variable domain (outside the CDR3, taken from reference TRBV9 and TRBJ1-1): DSGVTQTPKHLITATGQRVTLRCSPRSGDLSVYWYQQSLDQGLQFLIQYYNGEERAKGNILERFSAQQFPDLHSELNLSSLELGDSALYFCASSVDSLNTEAFFGQGTRLTVV.

This chain joins TRBV14 and TRBJ2-1; tentatively, D is TRBD2 (6 bases). The length of the CDR3 is 16 residues. Germline CDR1 is SGHDN and CDR2 is FVKESK. The ends were cut back, 0 bases at V and 6 bases at J, with 15 bases in the middle. This CDR3 reads CASSQDGGYMGNEQFF. CDR3 nucleotide sequence: TGTGCCAGCAGCCAAGATGGAGGGTACATGGGCAATGAGCAGTTCTTC.

The chain recombines TRBV11-3 with TRBJ2-1; 10 bases are a match to TRBD2. The CDR3 is made up of 16 amino acids. CDR1 and CDR2 (germline): SGHNT, YENEEA. Unmatched junction bases numbered 5, after V lost 0 bases and J lost 6 bases. CDR3 DNA: TGTGCCAGCAGCTTAGATTTCGCTAGCGGGAGCAATGAGCAGTTCTTC. This encodes CASSLDFASGSNEQFF.

This clone occurred once. The V gene is TRBV25-1, the J gene TRBJ1-2; D may be TRBD1 (5 bases). Germline V lookup: CDR1 MGHDK, CDR2 SYGVNS. This CDR3 is built from 13 residues. Deletions cut 5 bases from V and 5 bases from J, with 12 bases between. CDR3 sequence reads: CASSSTGDYGYTF. The CDR3 nucleotides are TGTGCCAGCAGTTCCACAGGAGATTATGGCTACACCTTC.

The J gene is TRBJ2-7, the V gene TRBV25-1, with 10 positions matching TRBD2. Trimming cost V 1 base and J 4 bases; bases outside gene matches: 7. CDR1 and CDR2 from the germline V gene are MGHDK and SYGVNS. The CDR3 has 16 residues. The CDR3 nucleotides read TGTGCCAGCAGTGAATTGCTAGCGGGAGCCCCTTACGAGCAGTACTTC. Translating gives CASSELLAGAPYEQYF.

In this sample, this clone turned up a few times. The chain employs TRBV11-3 and TRBJ1-2; the match to TRBD1 covers 7 bases. Germline CDR1 is SGHNT and CDR2 is YENEEA. This CDR3 is 19 amino acids long. The J segment lost 0 bases and the V segment lost 4 bases, leaving 17 bases of the junction unmatched. CDR3 nucleotide sequence: TGTGCCAGCAGCTCGCCTAACAGGGGTATGGTCGAAGCTAACTATGGCTACACCTTC. This gives the protein CASSSPNRGMVEANYGYTF. The full variable domain, completed using reference TRBV11-3 and TRBJ1-2, is EAGVVQSPRYKIIEKKQPVAFWCNPISGHNTLYWYLQNLGQGPELLIRYENEEAVDDSQLPKDRFSAERLKGVDSTLKIQPAELGDSAVYLCASSSPNRGMVEANYGYTFGSGTRLTVV.

The rearrangement joins TRBV11-2 to TRBJ2-1; 8 nucleotides agree with TRBD1. Germline lookup yields CDR1 SGHAT and CDR2 FQNNGV. After removal of 0 bases from V and 5 bases from J, the junction contained 3 bases not matched to a gene. The CDR3 spans 15 residues. CDR3: CASSLEQGGHNEQFF. In DNA form, the CDR3 reads TGTGCCAGCAGCTTAGAACAGGGGGGACACAATGAGCAGTTCTTC. Full variable domain (missing parts from reference TRBV11-2 and TRBJ2-1): EAGVAQSPRYKIIEKRQSVAFWCNPISGHATLYWYQQILGQGPKLLIQFQNNGVVDDSQLPKDRFSAERLKGVDSTLKIQPAKLEDSAVYLCASSLEQGGHNEQFFGPGTRLTVL.

V gene TRBV7-2 combines with J gene TRBJ1-1; TRBD1 matches 9 bases. The V segment lost 5 bases and the J segment 3 bases; nucleotides outside the gene matches: 1. The CDR3 is 13 amino acids. Germline CDR1 reads SGHTA; CDR2 reads FQGNSA. CDR3 in amino acids: CASSRQGDTEAFF. The CDR3 nucleotides read TGTGCCAGCAGCCGACAGGGGGACACTGAAGCTTTCTTT.

This clone was picked up one time. Here the CDR3 DNA reads TGTGCCTGGCGACGGGGTCCTTATTTCACAGATACGCAGTATTTT. Translation: CAWRRGPYFTDTQYF. The rearrangement uses TRBV30 and TRBJ2-3; possibly TRBD2 for D (5 bases). This CDR3 region has 15 residues. Germline V gene lookup returns CDR1 GTSNPN and CDR2 SVGIG (reference sequence). The V end was cut by 5 bases, the J end by 2 bases, with 17 bases between. Variable domain in full (rest from reference TRBV30 and TRBJ2-3): SQTIHQWPATLVQPVGSPLSLECTVEGTSNPNLYWYRQAAGRGLQLLFYSVGIGQISSEVPQNLSASRPQDRQFILSSKKLLLSDSGFYLCAWRRGPYFTDTQYFGPGTRLTVL.

The rearrangement joins TRBV10-2 to TRBJ2-7; 12 bases line up with TRBD1. The V and J ends lost 0 bases and 1 base, in that order; junction bases with no gene match: 19. The CDR3 length is 22 residues. Germline loops: CDR1 WSHSY, CDR2 SAAADI. Here the CDR3 reads CASSESFTTWDRGRPPSYEQYF. In DNA form, the CDR3 reads TGCGCCAGCAGTGAGTCTTTCACGACCTGGGACAGGGGGCGCCCGCCGTCCTACGAGCAGTACTTC.

V is TRBV24-1 and J is TRBJ2-3, with 7 bases that match TRBD1. This CDR3 spans 16 amino acids. Losses at the gene ends were 3 bases for V and 1 base for J; bases not matched to a gene: 6. Germline values: CDR1 KGHDR, CDR2 SFDVKD. The CDR3 sequence: CATSDKDRAGTDTQYF. DNA of the CDR3: TGTGCCACCAGTGATAAAGACAGGGCTGGCACAGATACGCAGTATTTT.

The chain is built from TRBV6-5 and TRBJ2-7, with 13 bases identical to TRBD2. The V and J ends lost 1 base and 7 bases, in that order; junction bases with no gene match: 7. Per germline, CDR1 MNHEY and CDR2 SVGAGI. This CDR3 is 16 amino acids long. The CDR3 reads CASSYFGLAGVPEQYF. CDR3 coding DNA: TGTGCCAGCAGTTACTTTGGACTAGCGGGAGTCCCTGAGCAGTACTTC.

This clone has a handful of counts. The V and J genes are TRBV27 and TRBJ2-5, with D maybe TRBD1 (6 bases). Germline-derived CDR1 and CDR2 are MNHEY and SMNVEV (reference sequence). This CDR3 is 14 amino acids long. The ends were cut back, 3 bases at V and 5 bases at J, with 13 bases in the middle. CDR3 residues: CASSLKGVRETQYF. The CDR3 coding sequence is TGTGCCAGCAGTTTGAAGGGGGTAAGGGAGACCCAGTACTTC.

This chain connects TRBV18 to TRBJ2-7; TRBD1 is a possible D gene (6 bases). The CDR3 loop spans 13 amino acids. Trimming pared 3 bases from V and 6 bases from J, leaving 12 bases between. The V gene's germline CDR1 is KGHSH and CDR2 LQKENI. The CDR3 nucleotides read TGTGCCAGCTCACCCAGGGGTTGGAGCGAGCAGTACTTC. This gives the protein CASSPRGWSEQYF.

This chain joins TRBV28 and TRBJ2-3, with 8 bases lining up with TRBD2. CDR1 and CDR2 from the germline V gene are MDHEN and SYDVKM. Trimming at V came to 3 bases and at J to 4 bases, leaving 9 bases not matched to a gene. This CDR3 region has 16 residues. The CDR3 nucleotides are TGTGCCAGCAGTTTTTACGGGGGGGCTTCCCCAGATACGCAGTATTTT. Translated: CASSFYGGASPDTQYF.

For this clone: Other DNA variants within this sample encode the same CDR3. The chain combines TRBV6-5 with TRBJ2-2, with TRBD1 matching 9 bases. Germline CDR1 and CDR2: MNHEY and SVGAGI. The CDR3 is made up of 14 amino acids. The junction had 1 base not matched to a gene; V was cut back by 6 bases and J by 2 bases. CDR3 sequence reads: CASRQGANTGELFF. CDR3 DNA sequence: TGTGCCAGCAGACAGGGGGCCAACACCGGGGAGCTGTTTTTT.

This chain links TRBV28 with TRBJ2-3; 10 nucleotides agree with TRBD2. J was trimmed by 6 bases and V by 4 bases; bases with no gene match: 7. Germline CDR1 and CDR2: MDHEN and SYDVKM. The CDR3 has 15 amino acids. The CDR3 DNA reads as TGTGCCAGCAGTTCATTAGCGGGGGGCGGGGATACGCAGTATTTT. It specifies CASSSLAGGGDTQYF.